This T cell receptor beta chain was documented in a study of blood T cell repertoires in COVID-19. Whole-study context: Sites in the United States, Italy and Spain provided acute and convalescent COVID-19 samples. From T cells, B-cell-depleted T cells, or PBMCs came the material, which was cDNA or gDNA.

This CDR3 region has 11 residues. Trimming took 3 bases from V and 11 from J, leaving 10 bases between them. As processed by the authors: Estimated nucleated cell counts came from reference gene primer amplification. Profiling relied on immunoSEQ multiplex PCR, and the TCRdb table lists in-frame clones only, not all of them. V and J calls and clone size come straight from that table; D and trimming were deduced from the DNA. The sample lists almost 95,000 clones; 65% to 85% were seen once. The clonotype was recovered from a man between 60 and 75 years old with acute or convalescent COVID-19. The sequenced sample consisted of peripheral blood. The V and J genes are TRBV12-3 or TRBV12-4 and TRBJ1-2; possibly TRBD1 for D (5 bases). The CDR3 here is CASSLGGRYTF. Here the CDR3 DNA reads TGTGCCAGCAGTTTGGGGGGAAGGTACACCTTC.